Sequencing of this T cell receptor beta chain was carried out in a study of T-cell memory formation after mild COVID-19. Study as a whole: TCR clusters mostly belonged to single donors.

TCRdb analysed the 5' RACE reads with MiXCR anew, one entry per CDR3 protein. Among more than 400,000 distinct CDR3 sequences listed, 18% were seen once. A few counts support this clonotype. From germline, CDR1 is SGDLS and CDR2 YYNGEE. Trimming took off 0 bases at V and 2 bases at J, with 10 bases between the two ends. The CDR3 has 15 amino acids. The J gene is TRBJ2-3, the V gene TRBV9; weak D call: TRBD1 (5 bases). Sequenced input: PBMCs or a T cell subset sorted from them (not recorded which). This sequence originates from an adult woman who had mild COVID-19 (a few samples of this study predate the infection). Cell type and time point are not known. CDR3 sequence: CASSVGGATTDTQYF. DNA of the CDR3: TGTGCCAGCAGCGTAGGTGGGGCAACCACAGATACGCAGTATTTT. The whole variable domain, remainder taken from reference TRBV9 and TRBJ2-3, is DSGVTQTPKHLITATGQRVTLRCSPRSGDLSVYWYQQSLDQGLQFLIQYYNGEERAKGNILERFSAQQFPDLHSELNLSSLELGDSALYFCASSVGGATTDTQYFGPGTRLTVL.